Listed below are T cell receptor beta chains from one sample, sequenced in a study of sequential checkpoint blockade in melanoma. This table comes from immunoSEQ multiplex PCR, and its TCRdb copy is limited to in-frame clones, with some not included. The sample has some 19,000 clones, over 70% seen once. Here the sequenced sample was CD8+ T cells sorted from blood (inferred from file names), taken from a patient given nivolumab and ipilimumab in sequence. The origin of the receptors is a human donor with melanoma. CDR3s include the opening cysteine and the closing phenylalanine or tryptophan. The D gene is left open where the match is weak. Not all rows give a size; the values are once, few, many and, for expanded clones, a class.

>TRBV9|NA|NA|TRBJ1-4
TGTGCCAGCAGCGTGGGAGGGAAAGGCGAAAAACTGTTTTTT
CASSVGGKGEKLFF
>TRBV5-1|TRBD1|NA|TRBJ1-4
TGCGCCAGCAGCCAGGGACAGAGAAATGAAAAACTGTTTTTT
CASSQGQRNEKLFF
>TRBV19|TRBD1|NA|TRBJ2-7
TGTGCCAGTAGTACGACAGGGACCTACGAGCAGTACTTC
CASSTTGTYEQYF
>TRBV5-1|NA|NA|TRBJ2-1
TGCGCCAGCAGCCCCGGTGGAGCCTACAATGAGCAGTTCTTC
CASSPGGAYNEQFF
>TRBV28|TRBD1|NA|TRBJ1-5
TGTGCCAGCAGTGGACTGCCCGGGACAGGGAATCAGCCCCAGCATTTT
CASSGLPGTGNQPQHF
>TRBV19|TRBD1|NA|TRBJ1-1
TGTGCCAGTAGTATGGGACAGGGAGGGCACACTGAAGCTTTCTTT
CASSMGQGGHTEAFF
>TRBV6-1|TRBD2|NA|TRBJ2-7
TGTGCCAGCAGTGTAAGCGGGGATACCTACGAGCAGTACTTC
CASSVSGDTYEQYF
>TRBV4-1|NA|NA|TRBJ1-2
TGCGCCAGCAGCCAAGATGGTCCCGGGGGCTACACCTTC
CASSQDGPGGYTF
>TRBV6-6|NA|NA|TRBJ1-2
TGTGCCAGCCCCCCGGAGGGCCTGCATAACTATGGCTACACCTTC
CASPPEGLHNYGYTF
>TRBV28|TRBD2|NA|TRBJ2-7
TGTGCCAGCAGCTTGGCCGGACTAGCGCGGGGCGAGCAGTACTTC
CASSLAGLARGEQYF
>TRBV5-6|TRBD1|NA|TRBJ2-7
TGTGCCAGCAGCTTGGGGGACAGCGGCTACGAGCAGTACTTC
CASSLGDSGYEQYF
>TRBV5-5|NA|NA|TRBJ2-4
TGTGCCAGCAGCTTGGCCGGTTACAGGGAAAACATTCAGTACTTC
CASSLAGYRENIQYF
>TRBV6-6|NA|NA|TRBJ1-5
TGTGCCAGCAGTCCCTTGGGGACTGGCAATCAGCCCCAGCATTTT
CASSPLGTGNQPQHF
>TRBV27|TRBD1|NA|TRBJ1-4
TGTGCCAGCCGGCGACAGGGGAGGGTTAATGAAAAACTGTTTTTT
CASRRQGRVNEKLFF
>TRBV2|TRBD1|NA|TRBJ2-7
TGTGCCAGCAGTGGGGTGGGACAGTCCTTTTTAATGAAGCAGTACTTC
CASSGVGQSFLMKQYF
>TRBV27|NA|NA|TRBJ1-1
TGTGCCAGCACCCTAGGACAGAACACTGAAGCTTTCTTT
CASTLGQNTEAFF
>TRBV11-2|TRBD1|few|TRBJ1-2
TGTGCCAGCAGCTGGGACAGGGAGGGCTATGGCTACACCTTC
CASSWDREGYGYTF
>TRBV27|NA|NA|TRBJ1-1
TGTGCCAGCAGCTGGATCGGAGGTAGCACTGAAGCTTTCTTT
CASSWIGGSTEAFF
>TRBV11-2|NA|NA|TRBJ2-1
TGTGCCAGCAGCTTCACCCGGGACAACAATGAGCAGTTCTTC
CASSFTRDNNEQFF
>TRBV10-3|NA|NA|TRBJ2-7
TGTGCCATCAGTGATGCGACCTACGAGCAGTACTTC
CAISDATYEQYF
>TRBV19|NA|NA|TRBJ2-5
TGTGCCAGTAGTCTTTGGGCAGGAAGTATGCACCAAGAGACCCAGTACTTC
CASSLWAGSMHQETQYF
>TRBV7-3|TRBD2|NA|TRBJ2-1
TGTGCCAGCAGCTTAGGTGGGGGGGACTACAATGAGCAGTTCTTC
CASSLGGGDYNEQFF
>TRBV21-1|NA|NA|TRBJ2-1
TGTGCCAGCAGCAACAACAGGGGATCCGACAATGAGCAGTTCTTC
CASSNNRGSDNEQFF
>TRBV7-8|TRBD2|NA|TRBJ2-5
TGTGCCAGCAGCTTATCGGGGGGGCGGTACCAAGAGACCCAGTACTTC
CASSLSGGRYQETQYF
>TRBV6-1|NA|NA|TRBJ2-3
TGTGCCAGCAGTGAGTTGCGGTCTAGCACAGATACGCAGTATTTT
CASSELRSSTDTQYF
>TRBV9|NA|NA|TRBJ2-7
TGTGCCAGCAGCGGAGGGGGTTCAGCCTACGAGCAGTACTTC
CASSGGGSAYEQYF
>TRBV18|TRBD1|NA|TRBJ1-1
TGTGCCAGCTCACGTACAGCCCGGACAGGATCGTCTGGGATGGCTTTCTTT
CASSRTARTGSSGMAFF
>TRBV11-2|NA|NA|TRBJ1-2
TGTGCCAGCAGTCTAGGGGGGGACAAGGTTAACTATGGCTACACCTTC
CASSLGGDKVNYGYTF
>TRBV5-6|TRBD1|NA|TRBJ1-4
TGTGCCAGCAGCTTGGGAGGGACAGGGCCGTTTTTT
CASSLGGTGPFF
>TRBV1|NA|NA|TRBJ1-6
TGCACCAGCAGCCAAGAGAACAGGGCTAATAATTCACCCCTCCACTTT
CTSSQENRANNSPLHF
>TRBV6-5|NA|once|TRBJ2-7
TGTGCCAGCGCAAGGGGATGGAGCGAGCAGTACTTC
CASARGWSEQYF
>TRBV4-1|NA|NA|TRBJ2-1
TGCGCCAGCAGCCAAGGCGATGAGCAGTTCTTC
CASSQGDEQFF
>TRBV14|NA|medium-sized|TRBJ1-2
TGTGCCAGCAGCTCCGAGCGGGGAAACTATGGCTACACCTTC
CASSSERGNYGYTF
>TRBV7-9|NA|NA|TRBJ2-7
TGTGCCAGCAGCTCCCCGGGACAACGGTACGAGCAGTACTTC
CASSSPGQRYEQYF
>TRBV5-1|NA|NA|TRBJ1-2
TGCGCCAGCAGCATATCCACAGAGAACTATGGCTACACCTTC
CASSISTENYGYTF
>TRBV5-5|NA|NA|TRBJ2-7
TGTGCCAGCAGCTTGGCCGGGGTCTCGGAGCAGTACTTC
CASSLAGVSEQYF
>TRBV14|TRBD2|NA|TRBJ2-5
TGTGCCAGCAGCCAAGATTTGGGACTAGCGGGAGTTACCCAGTACTTC
CASSQDLGLAGVTQYF
>TRBV30|NA|NA|TRBJ1-2
TGTGCCTGGGTCCTAGAAGCCAACGGCTACACCTTC
CAWVLEANGYTF
>TRBV30|NA|NA|TRBJ1-1
TGTGCCTGGAGTGTGGACATGACGAACACTGAAGCTTTCTTT
CAWSVDMTNTEAFF
>TRBV6-5|NA|NA|TRBJ1-1
TGTGCCAGCAGTTACTCGAGGAACACTGAAGCTTTCTTT
CASSYSRNTEAFF
>TRBV27|TRBD1|NA|TRBJ2-7
TGTGCCAGCAGTCCGGGACAGGGTGGCGAGCAGTACTTC
CASSPGQGGEQYF
>TRBV19|NA|NA|TRBJ1-1
TGTGCCAGTAGGGAGGTGGGGAACACTGAAGCTTTCTTT
CASREVGNTEAFF
>TRBV2|TRBD1|NA|TRBJ2-2
TGTGCCAGCAGTGAACTTGGCTGGACAGGGAACACCGGGGAGCTGTTTTTT
CASSELGWTGNTGELFF